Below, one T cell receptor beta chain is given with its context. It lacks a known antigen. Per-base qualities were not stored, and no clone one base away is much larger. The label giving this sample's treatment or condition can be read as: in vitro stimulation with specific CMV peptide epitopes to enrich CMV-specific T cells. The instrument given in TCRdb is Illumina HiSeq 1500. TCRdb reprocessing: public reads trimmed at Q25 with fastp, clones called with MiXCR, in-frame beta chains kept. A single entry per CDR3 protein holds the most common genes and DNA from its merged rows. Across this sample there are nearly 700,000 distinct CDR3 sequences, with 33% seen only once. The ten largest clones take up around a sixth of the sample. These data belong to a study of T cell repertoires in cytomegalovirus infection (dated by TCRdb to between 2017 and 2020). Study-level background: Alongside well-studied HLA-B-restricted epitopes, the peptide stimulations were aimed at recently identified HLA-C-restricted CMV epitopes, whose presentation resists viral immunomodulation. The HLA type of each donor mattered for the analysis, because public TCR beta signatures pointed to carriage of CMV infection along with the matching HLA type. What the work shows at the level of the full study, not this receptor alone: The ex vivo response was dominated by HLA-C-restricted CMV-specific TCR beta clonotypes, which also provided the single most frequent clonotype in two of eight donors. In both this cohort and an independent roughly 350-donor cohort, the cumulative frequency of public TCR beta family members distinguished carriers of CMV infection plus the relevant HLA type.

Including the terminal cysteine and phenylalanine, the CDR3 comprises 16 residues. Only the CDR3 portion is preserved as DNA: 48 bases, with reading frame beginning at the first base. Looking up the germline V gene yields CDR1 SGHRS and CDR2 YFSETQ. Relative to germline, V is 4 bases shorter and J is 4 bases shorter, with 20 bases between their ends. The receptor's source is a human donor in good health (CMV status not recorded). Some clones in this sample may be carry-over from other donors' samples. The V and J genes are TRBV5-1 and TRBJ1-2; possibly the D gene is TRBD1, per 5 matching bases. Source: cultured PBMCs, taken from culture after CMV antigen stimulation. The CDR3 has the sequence CASSEGTDRNVYGYTF. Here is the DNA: TGCGCCAGCAGCGAAGGGACGGACCGAAACGTCTATGGCTACACCTTC.